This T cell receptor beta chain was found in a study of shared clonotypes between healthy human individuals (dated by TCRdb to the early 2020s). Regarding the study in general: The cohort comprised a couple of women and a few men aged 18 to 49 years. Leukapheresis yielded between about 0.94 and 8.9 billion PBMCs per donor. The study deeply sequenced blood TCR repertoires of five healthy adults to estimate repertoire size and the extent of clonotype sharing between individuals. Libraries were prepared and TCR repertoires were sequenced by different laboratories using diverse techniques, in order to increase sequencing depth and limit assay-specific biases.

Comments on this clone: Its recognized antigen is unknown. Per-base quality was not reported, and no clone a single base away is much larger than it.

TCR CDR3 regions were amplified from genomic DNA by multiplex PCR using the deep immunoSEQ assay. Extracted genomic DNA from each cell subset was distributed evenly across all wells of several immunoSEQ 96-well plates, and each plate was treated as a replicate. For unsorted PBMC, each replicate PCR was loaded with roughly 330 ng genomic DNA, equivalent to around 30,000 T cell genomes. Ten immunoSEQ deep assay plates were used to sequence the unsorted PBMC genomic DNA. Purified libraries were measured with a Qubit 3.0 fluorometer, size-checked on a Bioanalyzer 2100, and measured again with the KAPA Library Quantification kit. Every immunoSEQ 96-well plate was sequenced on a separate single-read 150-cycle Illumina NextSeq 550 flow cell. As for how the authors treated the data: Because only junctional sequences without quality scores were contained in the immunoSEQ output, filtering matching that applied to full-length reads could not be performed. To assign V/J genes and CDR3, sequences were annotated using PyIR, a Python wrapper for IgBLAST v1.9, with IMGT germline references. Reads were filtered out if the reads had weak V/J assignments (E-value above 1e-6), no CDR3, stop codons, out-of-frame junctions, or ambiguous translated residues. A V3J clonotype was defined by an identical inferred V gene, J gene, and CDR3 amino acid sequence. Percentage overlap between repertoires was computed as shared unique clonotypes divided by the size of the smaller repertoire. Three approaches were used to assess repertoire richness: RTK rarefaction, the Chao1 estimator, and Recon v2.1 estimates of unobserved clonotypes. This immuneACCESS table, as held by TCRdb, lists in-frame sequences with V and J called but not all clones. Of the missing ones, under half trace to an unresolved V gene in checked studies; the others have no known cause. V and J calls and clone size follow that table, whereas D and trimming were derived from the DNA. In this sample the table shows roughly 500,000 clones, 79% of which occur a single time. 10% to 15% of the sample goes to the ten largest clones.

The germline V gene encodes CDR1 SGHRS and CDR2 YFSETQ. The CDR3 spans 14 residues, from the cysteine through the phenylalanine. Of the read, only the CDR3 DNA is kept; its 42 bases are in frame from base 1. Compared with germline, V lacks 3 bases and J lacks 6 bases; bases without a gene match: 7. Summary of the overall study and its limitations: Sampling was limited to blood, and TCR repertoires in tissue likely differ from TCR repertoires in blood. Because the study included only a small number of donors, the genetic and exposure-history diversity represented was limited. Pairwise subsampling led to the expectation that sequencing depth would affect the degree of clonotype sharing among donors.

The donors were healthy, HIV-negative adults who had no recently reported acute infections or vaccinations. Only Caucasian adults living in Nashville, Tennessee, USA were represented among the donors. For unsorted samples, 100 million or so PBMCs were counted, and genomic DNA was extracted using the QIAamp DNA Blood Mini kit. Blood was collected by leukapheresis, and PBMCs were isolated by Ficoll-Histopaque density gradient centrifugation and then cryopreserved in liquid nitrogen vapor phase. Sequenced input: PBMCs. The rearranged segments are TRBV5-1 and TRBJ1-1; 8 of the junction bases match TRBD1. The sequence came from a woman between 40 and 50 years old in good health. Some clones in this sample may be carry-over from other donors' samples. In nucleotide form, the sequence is TGCGCCAGCAGCTCGGGGGACAGGTGGGCTGAAGCTTTCTTT. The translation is CASSSGDRWAEAFF.